The clone carrying this T cell receptor beta chain was observed a handful of times. The entry originates in a study of T cells in Graves' hyperthyroidism and ophthalmopathy. Looking at the study overall: Pretreatment peripheral blood was obtained at initial diagnosis.

Ophthalmopathy cases met thresholds of Clinical Activity Score at least 3, NOSPECS grade at least 4 and duration under 3 months. RNA transcripts provided the source from which TCR beta CDR3 regions were amplified. The TCR CDR3 was amplified in a first-round RT-PCR using the HTBI primer set. A single record per CDR3 protein comes from TCRdb applying MiXCR to the multiplex PCR reads. The sample gives about 600,000 distinct CDR3 sequences, 16% of which show up once; roughly 3.4% is in the top ten. The CDR3 covers 14 residues. Per the germline V gene, CDR1 is SGDLS and CDR2 is YYNGEE. Trimming cost V 0 bases and J 5 bases, with 11 bases left between them.

The origin of this receptor is a woman aged 40 to 49 with Graves' ophthalmopathy. The V call is TRBV9, the J call TRBJ2-5; D gene uncertain. The sequencing sample was made of blood. The CDR3 here is CASSVGGLRETQYF. For the CDR3, the DNA is TGTGCCAGCAGCGTAGGGGGTTTGAGGGAGACCCAGTACTTC. Drawing the rest from reference TRBV9 and TRBJ2-5, the complete variable domain is DSGVTQTPKHLITATGQRVTLRCSPRSGDLSVYWYQQSLDQGLQFLIQYYNGEERAKGNILERFSAQQFPDLHSELNLSSLELGDSALYFCASSVGGLRETQYFGPGTRLLVL.